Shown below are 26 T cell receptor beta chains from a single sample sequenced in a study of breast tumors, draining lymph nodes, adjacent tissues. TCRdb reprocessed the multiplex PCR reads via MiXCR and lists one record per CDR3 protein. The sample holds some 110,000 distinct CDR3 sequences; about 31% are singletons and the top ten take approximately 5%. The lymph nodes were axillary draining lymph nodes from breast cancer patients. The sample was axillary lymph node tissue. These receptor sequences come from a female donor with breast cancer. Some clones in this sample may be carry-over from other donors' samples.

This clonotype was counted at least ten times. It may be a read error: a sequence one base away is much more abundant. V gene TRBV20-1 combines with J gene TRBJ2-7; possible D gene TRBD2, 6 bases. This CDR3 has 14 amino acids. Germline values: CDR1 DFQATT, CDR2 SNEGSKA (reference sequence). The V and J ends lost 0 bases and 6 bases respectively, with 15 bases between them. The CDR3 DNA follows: TGCAGTGCTAGAGAAGGGACTCCGACCTCCGAGCAGTACTTC. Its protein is CSAREGTPTSEQYF.

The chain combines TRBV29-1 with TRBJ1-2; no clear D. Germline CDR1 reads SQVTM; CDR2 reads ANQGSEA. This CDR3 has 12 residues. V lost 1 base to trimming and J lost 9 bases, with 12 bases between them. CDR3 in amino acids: CSVEGEGYSYTF. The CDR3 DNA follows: TGCAGCGTTGAAGGGGAGGGTTATAGCTACACCTTC.

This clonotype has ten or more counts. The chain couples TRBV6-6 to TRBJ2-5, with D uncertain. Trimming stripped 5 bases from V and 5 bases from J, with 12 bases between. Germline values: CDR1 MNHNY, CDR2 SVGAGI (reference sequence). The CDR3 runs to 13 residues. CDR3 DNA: TGTGCCAGCAGTCACGGTTCGCGGGAGACCCAGTACTTC. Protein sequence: CASSHGSRETQYF.

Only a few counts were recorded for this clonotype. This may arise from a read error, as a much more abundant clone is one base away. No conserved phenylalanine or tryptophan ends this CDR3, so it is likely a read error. The CDR3 here is CASSIRLAGAQETQYS. CDR3 bases: TGTGCCAGTAGTATTAGGCTAGCGGGCGCGCAAGAGACCCAGTACTCC. The chain employs TRBV19 and TRBJ2-5; 8 bases match TRBD2. This CDR3 comprises 16 residues. CDR1 LNHDA and CDR2 SQIVND come from the germline V gene (reference sequence). V gave up 3 bases and J gave up 2 bases; unmatched junction bases: 8.

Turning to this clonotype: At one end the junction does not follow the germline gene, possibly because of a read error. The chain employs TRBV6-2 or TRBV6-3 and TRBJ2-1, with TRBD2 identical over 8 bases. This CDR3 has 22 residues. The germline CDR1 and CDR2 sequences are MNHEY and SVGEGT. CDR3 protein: CASSYSRGAGAQRWSSYNEQFF. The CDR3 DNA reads TGCGCCAGCAGTTACTCGAGGGGAGCGGGGGCGCAAAGGTGGAGCTCCTACAATGAGCAGTTCTTC.

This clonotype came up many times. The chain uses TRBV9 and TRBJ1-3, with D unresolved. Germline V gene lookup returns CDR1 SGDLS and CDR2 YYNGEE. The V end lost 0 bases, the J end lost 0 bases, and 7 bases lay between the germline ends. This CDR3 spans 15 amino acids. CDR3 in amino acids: CASSVEAVSGNTIYF. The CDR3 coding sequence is TGTGCCAGCAGCGTAGAAGCGGTCTCTGGAAACACCATATATTTT.

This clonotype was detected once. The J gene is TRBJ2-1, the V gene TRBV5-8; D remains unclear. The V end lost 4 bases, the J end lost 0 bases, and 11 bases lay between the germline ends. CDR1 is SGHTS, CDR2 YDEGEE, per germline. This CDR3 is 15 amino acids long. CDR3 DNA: TGTGCCAGCAGCCCGTACACCAACTCCTACAATGAGCAGTTCTTC. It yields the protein CASSPYTNSYNEQFF.

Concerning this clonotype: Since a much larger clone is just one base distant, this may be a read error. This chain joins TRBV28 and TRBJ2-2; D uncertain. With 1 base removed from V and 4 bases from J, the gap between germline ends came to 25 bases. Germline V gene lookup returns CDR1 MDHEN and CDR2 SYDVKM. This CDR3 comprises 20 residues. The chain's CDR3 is CASSLSASRPSFSSTGELFF. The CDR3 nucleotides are TGTGCCAGCAGTTTATCGGCAAGTCGCCCGAGTTTTTCGAGCACCGGGGAGCTGTTTTTT.

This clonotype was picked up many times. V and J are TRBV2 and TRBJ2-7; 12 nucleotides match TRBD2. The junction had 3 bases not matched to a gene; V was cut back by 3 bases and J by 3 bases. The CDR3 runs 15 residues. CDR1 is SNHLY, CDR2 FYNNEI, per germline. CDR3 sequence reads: CASSDPGLAGYEQYF. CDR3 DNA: TGTGCCAGCAGTGACCCGGGACTAGCGGGCTACGAGCAGTACTTC.

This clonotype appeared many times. The CDR3 loop is CASIPRGNSPLHF. In nucleotides, the CDR3 is TGTGCCAGCATCCCGAGGGGAAATTCACCCCTCCACTTT. V usage is TRBV28 and J usage is TRBJ1-6; D is perhaps TRBD1 (5 bases). CDR3 size: 13 residues. V lost 7 bases and J 7 bases, leaving 11 bases between the germline ends. CDR1 MDHEN and CDR2 SYDVKM come from the germline V gene.

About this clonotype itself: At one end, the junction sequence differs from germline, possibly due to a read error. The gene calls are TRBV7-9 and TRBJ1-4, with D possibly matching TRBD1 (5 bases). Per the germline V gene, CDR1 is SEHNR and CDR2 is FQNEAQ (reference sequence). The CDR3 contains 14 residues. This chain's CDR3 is CASSSGTSNEKLSF. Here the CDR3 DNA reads TGTGCTAGCAGCTCCGGGACGTCTAATGAAAAACTGTCTTTT.

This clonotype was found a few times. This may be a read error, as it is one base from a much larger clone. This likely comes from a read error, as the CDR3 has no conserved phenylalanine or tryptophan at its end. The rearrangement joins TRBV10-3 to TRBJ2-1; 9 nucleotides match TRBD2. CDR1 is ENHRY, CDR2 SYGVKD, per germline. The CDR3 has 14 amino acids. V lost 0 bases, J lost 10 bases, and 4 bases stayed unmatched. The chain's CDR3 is CAISESTSGREQFS. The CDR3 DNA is TGTGCCATCAGTGAGTCGACTAGCGGTCGCGAGCAGTTCTCC.

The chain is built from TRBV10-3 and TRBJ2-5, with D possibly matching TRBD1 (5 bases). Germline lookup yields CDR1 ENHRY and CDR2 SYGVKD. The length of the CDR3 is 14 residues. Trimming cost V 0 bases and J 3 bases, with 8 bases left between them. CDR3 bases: TGTGCCATCAGTGAGTCGGGGCGAAAAGAGACCCAGTACTTC. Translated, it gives CAISESGRKETQYF.

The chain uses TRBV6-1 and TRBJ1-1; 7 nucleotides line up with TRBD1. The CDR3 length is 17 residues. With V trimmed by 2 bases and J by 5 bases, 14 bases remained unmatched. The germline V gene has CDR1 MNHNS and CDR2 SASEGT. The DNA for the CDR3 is TGTGCCAGCAGTGAAATAGGGGAGGGCAGGGGGAGAACTGAAGCTTTCTTT. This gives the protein CASSEIGEGRGRTEAFF.

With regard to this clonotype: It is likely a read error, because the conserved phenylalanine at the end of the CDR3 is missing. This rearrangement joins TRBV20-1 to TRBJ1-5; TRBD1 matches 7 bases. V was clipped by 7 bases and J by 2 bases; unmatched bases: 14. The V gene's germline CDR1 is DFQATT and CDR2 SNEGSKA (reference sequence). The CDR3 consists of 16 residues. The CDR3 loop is CSVGRGVYSGNQPQHL. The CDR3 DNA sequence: TGCAGTGTAGGCAGGGGGGTTTATAGCGGCAATCAGCCCCAGCATCTT.

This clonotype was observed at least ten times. CDR3 bases: TGTGCCAGCAGTTACGAGCGTCAGATACGAAATGAGCAGTTCTTC. Translation: CASSYERQIRNEQFF. The rearrangement uses TRBV6-6 and TRBJ2-1; no reliable D call. The CDR3 is 15 residues long. Germline assignment: CDR1 MNHNY and CDR2 SVGAGI (reference sequence). Trimming took 2 bases from V and 7 from J, leaving 15 bases between them.

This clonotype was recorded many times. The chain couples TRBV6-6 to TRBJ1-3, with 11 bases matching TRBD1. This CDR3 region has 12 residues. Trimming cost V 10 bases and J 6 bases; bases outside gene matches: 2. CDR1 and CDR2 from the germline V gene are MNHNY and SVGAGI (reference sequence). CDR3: CATGQGANTIYF. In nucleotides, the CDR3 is TGTGCCACCGGACAGGGGGCAAACACCATATATTTT.

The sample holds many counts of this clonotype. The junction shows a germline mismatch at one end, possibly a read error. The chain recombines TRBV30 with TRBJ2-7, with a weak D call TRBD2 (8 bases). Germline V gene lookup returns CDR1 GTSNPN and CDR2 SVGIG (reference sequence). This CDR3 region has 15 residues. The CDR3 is CAWTHPGGAGGPFSF. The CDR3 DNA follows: TGTGCCTGGACCCATCCCGGGGGGGCAGGGGGGCCCTTTTCCTTC.

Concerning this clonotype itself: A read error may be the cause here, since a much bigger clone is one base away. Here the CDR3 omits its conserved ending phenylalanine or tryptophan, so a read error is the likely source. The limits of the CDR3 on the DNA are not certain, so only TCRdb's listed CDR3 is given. The CDR3 is CASSLVTGGKYGYPY. The chain is built from TRBV7-2 and TRBJ1-2; the table's D gene call, TRBD1, was not cross checked with the DNA. CDR1 and CDR2 from the germline V gene are SGHTA and FQGNSA. The CDR3 numbers 15 amino acids, ends counted.

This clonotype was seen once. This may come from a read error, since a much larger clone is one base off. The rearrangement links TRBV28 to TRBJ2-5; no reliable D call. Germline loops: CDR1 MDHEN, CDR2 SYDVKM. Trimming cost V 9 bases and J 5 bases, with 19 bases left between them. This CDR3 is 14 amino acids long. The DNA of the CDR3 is TGTGCCAGTTCCCCGTTGATATTCCATGAGACCCAGTACTTC. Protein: CASSPLIFHETQYF.

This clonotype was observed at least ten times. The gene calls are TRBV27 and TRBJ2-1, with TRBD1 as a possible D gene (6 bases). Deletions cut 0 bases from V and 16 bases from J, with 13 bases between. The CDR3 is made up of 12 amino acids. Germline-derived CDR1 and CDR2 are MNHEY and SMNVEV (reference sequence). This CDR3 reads CASSLSGQELFF. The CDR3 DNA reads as TGTGCCAGCAGTTTATCGGGACAAGAGCTCTTCTTC.

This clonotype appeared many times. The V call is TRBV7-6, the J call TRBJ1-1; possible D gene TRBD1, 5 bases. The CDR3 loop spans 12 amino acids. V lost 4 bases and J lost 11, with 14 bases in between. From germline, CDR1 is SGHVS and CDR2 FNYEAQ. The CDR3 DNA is TGTGCCAGCAGCTCAGACAGCTTCGGGGCTTTCTTT. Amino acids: CASSSDSFGAFF.

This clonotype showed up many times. The CDR3 region is CASSREGRPGELFF. CDR3 in DNA: TGTGCCAGCAGCCGGGAGGGGCGCCCCGGGGAGCTGTTTTTT. This chain joins TRBV9 and TRBJ2-2; 8 bases fit TRBD2. V gave up 4 bases and J gave up 6 bases; unmatched junction bases: 5. Germline CDR1 is SGDLS and CDR2 is YYNGEE. The CDR3 consists of 14 residues.

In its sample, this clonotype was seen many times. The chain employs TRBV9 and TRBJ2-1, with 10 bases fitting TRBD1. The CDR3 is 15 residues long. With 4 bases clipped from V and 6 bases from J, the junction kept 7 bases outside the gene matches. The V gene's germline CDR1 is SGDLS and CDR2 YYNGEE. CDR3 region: CASSLSGTGANEQFF. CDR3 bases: TGTGCCAGCAGCCTTTCAGGGACAGGGGCCAATGAGCAGTTCTTC.

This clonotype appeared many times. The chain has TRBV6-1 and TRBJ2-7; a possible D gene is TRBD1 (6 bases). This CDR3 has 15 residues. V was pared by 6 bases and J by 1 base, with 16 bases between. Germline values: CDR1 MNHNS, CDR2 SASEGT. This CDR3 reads CASSHRQAPSYEQYF. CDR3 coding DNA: TGTGCCAGCAGCCACCGACAGGCGCCGTCCTACGAGCAGTACTTC.

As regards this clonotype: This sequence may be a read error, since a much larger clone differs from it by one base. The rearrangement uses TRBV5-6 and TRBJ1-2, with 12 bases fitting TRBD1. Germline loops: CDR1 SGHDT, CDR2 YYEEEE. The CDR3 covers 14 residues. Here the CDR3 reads CASRTGTGGFGHTF. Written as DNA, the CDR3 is TGTGCCAGCAGAACCGGGACAGGGGGCTTTGGCCACACCTTC.